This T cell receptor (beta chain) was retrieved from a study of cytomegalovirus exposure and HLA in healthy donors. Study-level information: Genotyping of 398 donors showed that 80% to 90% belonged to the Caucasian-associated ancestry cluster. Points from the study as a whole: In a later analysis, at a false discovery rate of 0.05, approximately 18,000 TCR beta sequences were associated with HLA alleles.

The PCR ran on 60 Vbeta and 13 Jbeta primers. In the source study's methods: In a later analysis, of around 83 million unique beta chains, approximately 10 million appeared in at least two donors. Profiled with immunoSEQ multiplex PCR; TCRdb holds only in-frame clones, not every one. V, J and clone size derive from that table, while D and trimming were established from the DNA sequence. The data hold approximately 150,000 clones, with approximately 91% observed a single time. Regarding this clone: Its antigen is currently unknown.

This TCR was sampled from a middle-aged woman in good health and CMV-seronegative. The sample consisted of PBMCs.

The CDR3 here is CASSFSGRRAGGDTQYF. DNA for the CDR3: TGTGCCAGCAGCTTTAGTGGTCGGAGGGCCGGGGGAGATACGCAGTATTTT. V and J are TRBV5-6 and TRBJ2-3; D perhaps matches TRBD2 (6 bases). This CDR3 is built from 17 residues. The V end lost 2 bases, the J end lost 5 bases, and 21 bases lay between the germline ends. The germline V gene encodes CDR1 SGHDT and CDR2 YYEEEE.